One and the same sample provided the 18 T cell receptor beta chains below, sequenced in a study of blood T cell repertoires in COVID-19. Measured with immunoSEQ multiplex PCR; TCRdb has only the in-frame clones, and not every one. The table shows 200,000 to 300,000 clones, with about nine tenths occurring only once. The sample was PBMCs or T cells enriched from blood (not recorded which). These receptors were taken from a woman aged 18 to 35 who had recovered from COVID-19.

This clone occurred once. The genes are TRBV6-5 and TRBJ2-5; TRBD1 matches 9 bases. The length of the CDR3 is 14 residues. The ends lost 6 bases at V and 6 bases at J; junction bases unmatched: 8. CDR1 and CDR2 from the germline V gene are MNHEY and SVGAGI. CDR3 bases: TGTGCCAGCAGCACAGGGGGCGGGGGACAGACCCAGTACTTC. Amino acids: CASSTGGGGQTQYF.

This chain joins TRBV4-1 and TRBJ2-2; D gene ambiguous. CDR3 size: 15 residues. In germline, CDR1 is MGHRA, CDR2 YSYEKL. V lost 4 bases, J lost 1 base, and 10 bases lay in between. The CDR3, as DNA: TGCGCCAGCAGCCTATCGTTGCGGAACACCGGGGAGCTGTTTTTT. Protein product: CASSLSLRNTGELFF.

Here the CDR3 DNA reads TGTGCCAGCAGTACCCGGGACAGGGTTGAGACCCAGTACTTC. Amino acids: CASSTRDRVETQYF. V and J are TRBV27 and TRBJ2-5; TRBD1 aligns across 9 bases. V shed 5 bases, J shed 5 bases, and the junction held 6 bases outside the gene matches. The CDR3 is 14 amino acids. Germline CDR1 reads MNHEY; CDR2 reads SMNVEV (reference sequence).

In its sample, this clone was seen once. This rearrangement joins TRBV9 to TRBJ2-1; D not resolved. V shed 0 bases and J shed 4 bases, with 8 bases lying between them. CDR3 length: 14 residues. Germline lookup yields CDR1 SGDLS and CDR2 YYNGEE. CDR3 amino acids: CASSVDAGYNEQFF. DNA for the CDR3: TGTGCCAGCAGCGTAGATGCAGGATACAATGAGCAGTTCTTC.

The V call is TRBV7-7, the J call TRBJ2-1; 7 bases line up with TRBD1. Germline trimming cut 5 bases from V and 11 bases from J; bases unmatched to any gene: 15. Germline assignment: CDR1 SSHAT and CDR2 FNYEAQ (reference sequence). The CDR3 has 15 residues. CDR3 in DNA: TGTGCCAGCAGCGCTGGACAGGTCGAGGGTAGTAAGCAGTTCTTC. Translating it yields CASSAGQVEGSKQFF.

The V call is TRBV5-1, the J call TRBJ2-3, with D possibly being TRBD2 (5 bases). Germline V gene sequence: CDR1 SGHRS, CDR2 YFSETQ. Trimming removed 4 bases at V and 4 bases at J, with 13 bases between. CDR3 length: 14 amino acids. As DNA, the CDR3 is TGCGCCAGCAGCGAGGGATCTCTAGCAGATACGCAGTATTTT. Translation gives CASSEGSLADTQYF.

The V gene is TRBV7-9, the J gene TRBJ2-4; D gene ambiguous. The V end was cut by 5 bases, the J end by 2 bases, with 7 bases between. Germline CDR1 reads SEHNR; CDR2 reads FQNEAQ (reference sequence). The length of the CDR3 is 13 residues. The CDR3 DNA sequence: TGTGCCAGCAGCACATTGCCCAAAAACATTCAGTACTTC. Amino acid sequence: CASSTLPKNIQYF.

This chain joins TRBV19 and TRBJ1-2; 9 positions agree with TRBD1. The CDR3 is 13 residues long. Germline CDR1 is LNHDA and CDR2 is SQIVND (reference sequence). J gave up 6 bases and V 6 bases, and 5 bases lay outside the gene matches. The DNA of the CDR3 is TGTGCCAGTAGAGGGACAGGGATGGATGGCTACACCTTC. This translates into CASRGTGMDGYTF.

The CDR3 DNA reads TGCGCCAGCAGCTCTCCCCGGACAGGGATCAAGGATGGCTACACCTTC. This sequence encodes CASSSPRTGIKDGYTF. The chain carries TRBV4-1 and TRBJ1-2; 8 nucleotides match TRBD1. Germline trimming cut 5 bases from V and 6 bases from J; bases unmatched to any gene: 14. The germline CDR1 and CDR2 sequences are MGHRA and YSYEKL. This CDR3 has 16 amino acids.

This chain links TRBV6-5 with TRBJ1-2, with 9 bases fitting TRBD1. V was pared by 8 bases and J by 7 bases, with 5 bases of the junction left unmatched. CDR3 length equals 12 residues. The germline gives CDR1 MNHEY, CDR2 SVGAGI. The chain's CDR3 is CASHRGRGGYTF. In nucleotides, the CDR3 is TGTGCCAGCCACAGGGGGCGCGGTGGCTACACCTTC.

This clone has just one count. Here the CDR3 reads CASRPVGDTQYF. The CDR3 nucleotides read TGTGCCAGCAGGCCGGTCGGAGATACGCAGTATTTT. The V gene is TRBV28, the J gene TRBJ2-3; D gene ambiguous. The V gene lost 6 bases and the J gene lost 5 bases, with 9 bases spanning the gap. Germline V lookup: CDR1 MDHEN, CDR2 SYDVKM. This CDR3 spans 12 amino acids.

This rearrangement joins TRBV5-1 to TRBJ2-3; D perhaps matches TRBD1 (6 bases). The V gene's germline CDR1 is SGHRS and CDR2 YFSETQ. This CDR3 comprises 16 residues. V was pared by 1 base and J by 3 bases, with 15 bases between. The CDR3 sequence is CASSLPQGMETDTQYF. The DNA of the CDR3 is TGCGCCAGCAGCTTGCCGCAGGGGATGGAGACAGATACGCAGTATTTT.

V usage is TRBV7-9 and J usage is TRBJ1-4; D unresolved. The CDR3 is 13 residues long. Germline V CDR1 and CDR2: SEHNR, FQNEAQ (reference sequence). The ends were cut back, 7 bases at V and 2 bases at J, with 8 bases in the middle. CDR3: CASNGVTNEKLFF. In nucleotides, the CDR3 is TGTGCCAGCAACGGGGTTACTAATGAAAAACTGTTTTTT.

The gene calls are TRBV30 and TRBJ1-5; tentative D call: TRBD1 (5 bases). Trimming stripped 4 bases from V and 2 bases from J, with 12 bases between. Germline lookup yields CDR1 GTSNPN and CDR2 SVGIG (reference sequence). The CDR3 totals 14 residues. This CDR3 reads CAWNRRDGNQPQHF. As DNA, the CDR3 is TGTGCCTGGAATCGGAGGGACGGCAATCAGCCCCAGCATTTT.

The V call is TRBV19, the J call TRBJ2-5; D is undetermined. The germline V and J ends were trimmed by 4 bases and 5 bases, with 14 bases remaining between them. In germline, CDR1 is LNHDA, CDR2 SQIVND (reference sequence). This CDR3 is built from 14 residues. The CDR3 protein is CASSRVLPSETQYF. The CDR3 DNA is TGTGCCAGTAGTAGAGTCCTGCCTTCGGAGACCCAGTACTTC.

V usage is TRBV25-1 and J usage is TRBJ2-1; a possible D gene is TRBD2 (6 bases). V gave up 3 bases and J gave up 6 bases, with 15 bases separating them. This CDR3 has 15 residues. Germline V gene data show CDR1 as MGHDK and CDR2 as SYGVNS. Here the CDR3 reads CASSDTTRSGNEQFF. The CDR3 DNA reads TGTGCCAGCAGTGATACGACTAGGTCCGGCAATGAGCAGTTCTTC. The full variable domain, with the rest looked up from reference TRBV25-1 and TRBJ2-1, is EADIYQTPRYLVIGTGKKITLECSQTMGHDKMYWYQQDPGMELHLIHYSYGVNSTEKGDLSSESTVSRIRTEHFPLTLESARPSHTSQYLCASSDTTRSGNEQFFGPGTRLTVL.

This rearrangement joins TRBV7-9 to TRBJ2-1; 9 bases line up with TRBD1. J gave up 3 bases and V 3 bases, and 6 bases lay outside the gene matches. The length of the CDR3 is 16 residues. Germline V gives CDR1 SEHNR, CDR2 FQNEAQ (reference sequence). The CDR3 region is CASSFLGQGIYNEQFF. The CDR3 DNA reads TGTGCCAGCAGCTTTCTGGGACAGGGAATCTACAATGAGCAGTTCTTC.

This clone has a single count. The chain combines TRBV19 with TRBJ1-1, with D possibly being TRBD1 (5 bases). The CDR3 loop spans 13 amino acids. Between the trimmed V and J ends, which lost 7 bases and 3 bases, there was a span of 12 bases. Germline CDR1 reads LNHDA; CDR2 reads SQIVND (reference sequence). CDR3 sequence: CASTRDLYTEAFF. In DNA form, the CDR3 reads TGTGCCAGTACCAGGGATCTATACACTGAAGCTTTCTTT.